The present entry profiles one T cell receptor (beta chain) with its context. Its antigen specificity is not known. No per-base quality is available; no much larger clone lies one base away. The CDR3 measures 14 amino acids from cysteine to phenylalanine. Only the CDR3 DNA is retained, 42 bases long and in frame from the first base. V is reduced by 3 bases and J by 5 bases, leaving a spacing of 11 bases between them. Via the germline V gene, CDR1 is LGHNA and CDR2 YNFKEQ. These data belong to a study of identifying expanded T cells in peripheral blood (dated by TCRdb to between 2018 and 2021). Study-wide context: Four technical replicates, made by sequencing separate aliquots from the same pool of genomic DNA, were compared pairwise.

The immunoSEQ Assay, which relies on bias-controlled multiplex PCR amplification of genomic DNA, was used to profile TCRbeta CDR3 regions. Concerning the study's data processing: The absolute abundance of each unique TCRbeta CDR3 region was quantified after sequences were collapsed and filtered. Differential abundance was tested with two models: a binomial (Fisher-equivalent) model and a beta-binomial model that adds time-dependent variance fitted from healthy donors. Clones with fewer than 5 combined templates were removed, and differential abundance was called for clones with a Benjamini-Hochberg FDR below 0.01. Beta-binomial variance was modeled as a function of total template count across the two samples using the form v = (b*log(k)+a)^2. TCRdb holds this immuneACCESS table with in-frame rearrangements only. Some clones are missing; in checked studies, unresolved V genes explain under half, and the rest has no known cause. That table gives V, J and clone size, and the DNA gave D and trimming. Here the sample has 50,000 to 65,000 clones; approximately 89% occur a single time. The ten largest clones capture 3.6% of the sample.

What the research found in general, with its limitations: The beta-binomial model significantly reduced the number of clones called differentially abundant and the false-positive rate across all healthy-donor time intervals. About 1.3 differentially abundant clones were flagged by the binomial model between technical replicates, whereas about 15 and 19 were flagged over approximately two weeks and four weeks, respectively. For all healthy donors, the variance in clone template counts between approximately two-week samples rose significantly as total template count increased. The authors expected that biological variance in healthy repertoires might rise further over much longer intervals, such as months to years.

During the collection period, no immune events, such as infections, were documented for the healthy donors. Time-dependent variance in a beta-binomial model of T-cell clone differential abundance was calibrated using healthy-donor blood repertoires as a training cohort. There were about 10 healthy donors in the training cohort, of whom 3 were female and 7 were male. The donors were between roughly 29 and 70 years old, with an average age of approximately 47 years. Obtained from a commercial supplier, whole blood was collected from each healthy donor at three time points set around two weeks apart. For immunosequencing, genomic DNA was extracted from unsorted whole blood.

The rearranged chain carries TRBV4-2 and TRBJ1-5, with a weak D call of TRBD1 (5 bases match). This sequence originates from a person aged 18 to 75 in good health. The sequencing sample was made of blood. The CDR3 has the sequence CASSQGQGDQPQHF. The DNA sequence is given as TGTGCCAGCAGCCAGGGGCAGGGCGATCAGCCCCAGCATTTT.